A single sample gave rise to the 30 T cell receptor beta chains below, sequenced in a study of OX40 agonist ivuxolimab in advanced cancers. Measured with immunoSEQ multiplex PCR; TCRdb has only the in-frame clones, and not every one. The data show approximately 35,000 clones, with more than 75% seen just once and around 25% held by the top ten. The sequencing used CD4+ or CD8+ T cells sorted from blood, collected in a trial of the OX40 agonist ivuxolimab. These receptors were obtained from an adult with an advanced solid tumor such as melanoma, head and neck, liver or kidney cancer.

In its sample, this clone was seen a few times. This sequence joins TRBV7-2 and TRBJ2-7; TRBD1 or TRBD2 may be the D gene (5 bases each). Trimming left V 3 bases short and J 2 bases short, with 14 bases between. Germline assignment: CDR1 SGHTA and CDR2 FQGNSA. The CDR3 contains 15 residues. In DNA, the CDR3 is TGTGCCAGCAGCTTGAGACCTCTGGGACCCTACGAGCAGTACTTC. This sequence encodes CASSLRPLGPYEQYF. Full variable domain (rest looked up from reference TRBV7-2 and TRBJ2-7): GAGVSQSPSNKVTEKGKDVELRCDPISGHTALYWYRQSLGQGLEFLIYFQGNSAPDKSGLPSDRFSAERTGGSVSTLTIQRTQQEDSAVYLCASSLRPLGPYEQYFGPGTRLTVT.

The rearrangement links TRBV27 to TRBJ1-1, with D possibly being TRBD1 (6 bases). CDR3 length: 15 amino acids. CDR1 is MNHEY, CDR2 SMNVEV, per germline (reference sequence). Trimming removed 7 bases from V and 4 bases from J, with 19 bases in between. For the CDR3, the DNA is TGTGCCAGCACCACCGAGGGGGGGATTGGCACTGAAGCTTTCTTT. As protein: CASTTEGGIGTEAFF.

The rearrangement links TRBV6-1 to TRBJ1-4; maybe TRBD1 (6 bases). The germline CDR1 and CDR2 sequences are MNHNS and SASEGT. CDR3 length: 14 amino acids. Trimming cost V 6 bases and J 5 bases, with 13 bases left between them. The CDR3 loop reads CASRLTGANEKLFF. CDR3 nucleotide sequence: TGTGCCAGCAGACTTACGGGGGCGAATGAAAAACTGTTTTTT.

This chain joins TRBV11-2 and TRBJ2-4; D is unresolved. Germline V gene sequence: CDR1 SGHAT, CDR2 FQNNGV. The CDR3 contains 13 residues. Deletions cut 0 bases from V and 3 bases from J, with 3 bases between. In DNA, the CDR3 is TGTGCCAGCAGCTTAGAGAGCAAAAACATTCAGTACTTC. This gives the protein CASSLESKNIQYF.

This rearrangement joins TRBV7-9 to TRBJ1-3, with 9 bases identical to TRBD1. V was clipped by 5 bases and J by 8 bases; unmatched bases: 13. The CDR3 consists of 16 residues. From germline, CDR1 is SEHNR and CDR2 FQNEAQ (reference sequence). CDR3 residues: CASSPPPGDRVHTIYF. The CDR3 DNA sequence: TGTGCCAGCAGCCCCCCGCCCGGGGACAGGGTCCACACCATATATTTT.

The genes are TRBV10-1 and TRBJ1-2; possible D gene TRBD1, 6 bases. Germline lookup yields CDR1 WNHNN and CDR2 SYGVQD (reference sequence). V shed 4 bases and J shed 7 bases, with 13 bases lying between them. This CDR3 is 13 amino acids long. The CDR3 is CASSADRNGGYTF. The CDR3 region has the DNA TGCGCCAGCAGTGCCGACAGGAACGGTGGCTACACCTTC.

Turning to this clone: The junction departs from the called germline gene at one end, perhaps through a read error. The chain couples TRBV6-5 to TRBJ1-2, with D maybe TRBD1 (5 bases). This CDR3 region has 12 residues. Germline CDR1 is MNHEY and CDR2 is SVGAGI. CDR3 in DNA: TGTGCCAGCAGTTACGAGGGGCCTAGGTGGGCCTTC. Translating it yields CASSYEGPRWAF.

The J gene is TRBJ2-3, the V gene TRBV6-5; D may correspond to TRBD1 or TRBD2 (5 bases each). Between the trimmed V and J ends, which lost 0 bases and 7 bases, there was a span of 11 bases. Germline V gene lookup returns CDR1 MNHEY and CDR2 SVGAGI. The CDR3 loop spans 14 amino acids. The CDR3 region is CASSYSFGDHTQYF. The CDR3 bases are TGTGCCAGCAGTTACTCATTCGGGGACCATACGCAGTATTTT.

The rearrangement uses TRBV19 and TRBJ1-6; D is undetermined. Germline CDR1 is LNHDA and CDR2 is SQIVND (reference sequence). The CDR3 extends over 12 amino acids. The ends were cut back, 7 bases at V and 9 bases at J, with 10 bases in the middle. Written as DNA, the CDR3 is TGTGCCAGTACCGAGGCAGGTTCACCCCTCCACTTT. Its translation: CASTEAGSPLHF.

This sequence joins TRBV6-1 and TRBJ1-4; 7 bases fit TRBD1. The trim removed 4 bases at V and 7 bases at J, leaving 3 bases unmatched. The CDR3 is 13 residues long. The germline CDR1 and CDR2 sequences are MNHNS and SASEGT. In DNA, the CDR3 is TGTGCCAGCAGTGTTCAGGGGGGTGAAAAACTGTTTTTT. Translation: CASSVQGGEKLFF.

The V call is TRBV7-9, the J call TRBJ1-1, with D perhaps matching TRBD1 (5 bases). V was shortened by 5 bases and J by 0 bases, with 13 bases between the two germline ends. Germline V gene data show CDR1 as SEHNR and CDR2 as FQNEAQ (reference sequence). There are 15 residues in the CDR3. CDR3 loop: CASSIGQSMNTEAFF. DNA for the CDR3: TGTGCCAGCAGCATAGGACAATCCATGAACACTGAAGCTTTCTTT.

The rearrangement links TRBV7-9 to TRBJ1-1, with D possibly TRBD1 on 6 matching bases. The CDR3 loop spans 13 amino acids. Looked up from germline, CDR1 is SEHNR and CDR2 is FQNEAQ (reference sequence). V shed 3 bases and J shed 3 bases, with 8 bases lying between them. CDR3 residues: CASSFNRDTEAFF. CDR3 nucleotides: TGTGCCAGCAGCTTCAACAGGGACACTGAAGCTTTCTTT.

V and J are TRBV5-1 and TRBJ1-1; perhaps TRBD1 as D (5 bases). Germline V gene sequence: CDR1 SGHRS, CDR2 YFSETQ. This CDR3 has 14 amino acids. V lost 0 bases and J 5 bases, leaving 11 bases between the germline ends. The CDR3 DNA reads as TGCGCCAGCAGCTTGGGCGGCCAGGGTACTGAAGCTTTCTTT. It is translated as CASSLGGQGTEAFF.

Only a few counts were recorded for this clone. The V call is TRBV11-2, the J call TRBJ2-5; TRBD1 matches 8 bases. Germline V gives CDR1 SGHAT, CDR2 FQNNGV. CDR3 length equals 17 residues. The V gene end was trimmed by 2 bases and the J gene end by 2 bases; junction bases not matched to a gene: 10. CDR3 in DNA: TGTGCCAGCAGCTTACGCCCTCCGGGACAGGCTCAAGAGACCCAGTACTTC. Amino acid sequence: CASSLRPPGQAQETQYF.

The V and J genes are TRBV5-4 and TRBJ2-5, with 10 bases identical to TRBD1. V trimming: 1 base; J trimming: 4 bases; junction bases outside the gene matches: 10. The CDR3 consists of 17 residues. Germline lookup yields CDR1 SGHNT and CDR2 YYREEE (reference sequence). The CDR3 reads CASSLSVGQGFRETQYF. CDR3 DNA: TGTGCCAGCAGCTTGTCCGTGGGACAGGGGTTCAGAGAGACCCAGTACTTC.

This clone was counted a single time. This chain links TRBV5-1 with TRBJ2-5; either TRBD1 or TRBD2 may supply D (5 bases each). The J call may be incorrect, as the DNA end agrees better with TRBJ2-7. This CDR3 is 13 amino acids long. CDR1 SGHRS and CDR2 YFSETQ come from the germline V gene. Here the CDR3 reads CASSRDATYEQYF. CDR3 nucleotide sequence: TGCGCCAGCAGCAGGGACGCAACCTACGAGCAGTACTTC.

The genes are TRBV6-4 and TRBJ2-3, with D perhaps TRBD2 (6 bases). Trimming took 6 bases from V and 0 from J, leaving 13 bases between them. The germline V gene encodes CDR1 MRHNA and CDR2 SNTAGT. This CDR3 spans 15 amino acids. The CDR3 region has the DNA TGTGCCAGCAGCCCCAGGGCGGGGAGCACAGATACGCAGTATTTT. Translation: CASSPRAGSTDTQYF.

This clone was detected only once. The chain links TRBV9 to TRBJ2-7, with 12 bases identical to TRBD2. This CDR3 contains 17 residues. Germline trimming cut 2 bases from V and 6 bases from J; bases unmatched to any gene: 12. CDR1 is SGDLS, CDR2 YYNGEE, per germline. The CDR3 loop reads CASSVGLAGGIVSEQYV. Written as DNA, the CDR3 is TGTGCCAGCAGCGTCGGTCTAGCGGGGGGGATCGTCTCCGAGCAGTACGTC.

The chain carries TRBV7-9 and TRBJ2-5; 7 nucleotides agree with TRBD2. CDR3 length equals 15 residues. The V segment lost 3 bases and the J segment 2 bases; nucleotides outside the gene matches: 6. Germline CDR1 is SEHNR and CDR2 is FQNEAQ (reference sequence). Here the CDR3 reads CASSLNSGAQETQYF. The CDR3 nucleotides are TGTGCCAGCAGCTTGAACAGCGGGGCTCAAGAGACCCAGTACTTC.

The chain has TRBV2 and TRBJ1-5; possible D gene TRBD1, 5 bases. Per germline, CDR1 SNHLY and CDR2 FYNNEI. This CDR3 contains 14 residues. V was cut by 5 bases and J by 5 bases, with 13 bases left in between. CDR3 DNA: TGTGCCAGCAGTTTGGGGCCCGGGGATCAGCCCCAGCATTTT. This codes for CASSLGPGDQPQHF.

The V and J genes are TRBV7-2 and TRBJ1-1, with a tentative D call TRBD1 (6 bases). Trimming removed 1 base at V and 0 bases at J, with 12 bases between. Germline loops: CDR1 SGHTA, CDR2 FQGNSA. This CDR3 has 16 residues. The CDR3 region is CASSLERGSMNTEAFF. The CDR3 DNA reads TGTGCCAGCAGCTTAGAAAGGGGGAGCATGAACACTGAAGCTTTCTTT.

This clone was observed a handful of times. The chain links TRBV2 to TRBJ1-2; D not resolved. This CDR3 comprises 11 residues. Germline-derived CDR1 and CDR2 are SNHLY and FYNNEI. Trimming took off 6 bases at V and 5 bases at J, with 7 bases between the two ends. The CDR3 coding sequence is TGTGCCAGCAGCACGGAATATGGCTACACCTTC. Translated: CASSTEYGYTF. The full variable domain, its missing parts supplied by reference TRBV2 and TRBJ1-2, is EPEVTQTPSHQVTQMGQEVILRCVPISNHLYFYWYRQILGQKVEFLVSFYNNEISEKSEIFDDQFSVERPDGSNFTLKIRSTKLEDSAMYFCASSTEYGYTFGSGTRLTVV.

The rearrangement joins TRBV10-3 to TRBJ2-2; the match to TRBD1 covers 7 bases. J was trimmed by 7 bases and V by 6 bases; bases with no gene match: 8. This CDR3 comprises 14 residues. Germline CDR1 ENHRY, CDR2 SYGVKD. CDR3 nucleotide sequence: TGTGCCATCAGGACAGGGACGAATAGCGGGGAGCTGTTTTTT. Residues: CAIRTGTNSGELFF.

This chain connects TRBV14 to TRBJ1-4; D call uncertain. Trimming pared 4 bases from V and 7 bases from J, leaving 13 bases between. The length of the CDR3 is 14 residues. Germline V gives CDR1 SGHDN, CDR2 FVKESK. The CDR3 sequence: CASSPDRFGEKLFF. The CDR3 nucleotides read TGTGCCAGCAGCCCTGACCGTTTTGGTGAAAAACTGTTTTTT.

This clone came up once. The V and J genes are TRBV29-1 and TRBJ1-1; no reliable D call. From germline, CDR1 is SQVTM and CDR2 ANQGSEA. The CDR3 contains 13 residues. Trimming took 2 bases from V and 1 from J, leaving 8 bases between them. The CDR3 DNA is TGCAGCGTTGAACCTGGGGAGAACACTGAAGCTTTCTTT. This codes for CSVEPGENTEAFF.

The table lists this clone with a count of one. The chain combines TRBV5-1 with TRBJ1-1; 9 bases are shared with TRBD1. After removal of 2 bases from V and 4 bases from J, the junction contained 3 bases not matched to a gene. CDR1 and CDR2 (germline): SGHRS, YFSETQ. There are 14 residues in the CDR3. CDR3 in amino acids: CASSLQGAGTEAFF. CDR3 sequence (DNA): TGCGCCAGCAGCTTACAGGGGGCGGGCACTGAAGCTTTCTTT.

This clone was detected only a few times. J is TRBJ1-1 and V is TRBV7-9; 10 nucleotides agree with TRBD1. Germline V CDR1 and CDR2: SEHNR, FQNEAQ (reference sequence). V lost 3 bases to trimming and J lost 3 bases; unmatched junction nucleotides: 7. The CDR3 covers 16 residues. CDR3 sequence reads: CASSFDRTGGDTEAFF. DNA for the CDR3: TGTGCCAGCAGCTTCGACCGGACAGGGGGGGACACTGAAGCTTTCTTT.

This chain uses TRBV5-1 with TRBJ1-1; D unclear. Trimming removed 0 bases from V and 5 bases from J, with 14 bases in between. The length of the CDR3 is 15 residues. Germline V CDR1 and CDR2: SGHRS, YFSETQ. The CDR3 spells CASSLVLPPETEAFF. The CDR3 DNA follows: TGCGCCAGCAGCTTGGTTTTGCCCCCGGAGACTGAAGCTTTCTTT.

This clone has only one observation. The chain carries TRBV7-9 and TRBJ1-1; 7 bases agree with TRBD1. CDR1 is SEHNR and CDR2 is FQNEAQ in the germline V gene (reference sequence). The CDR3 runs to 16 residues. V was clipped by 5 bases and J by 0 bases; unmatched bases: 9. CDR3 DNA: TGTGCCAGCAGCGCGTCACAGGGGACCCTGAACACTGAAGCTTTCTTT. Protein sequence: CASSASQGTLNTEAFF.

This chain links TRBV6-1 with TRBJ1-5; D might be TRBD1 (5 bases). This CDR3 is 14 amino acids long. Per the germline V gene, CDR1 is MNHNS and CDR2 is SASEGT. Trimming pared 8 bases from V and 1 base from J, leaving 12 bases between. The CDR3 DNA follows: TGTGCCAGCTGCCAGGACAAAAGCAATCAGCCCCAGCATTTT. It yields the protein CASCQDKSNQPQHF.